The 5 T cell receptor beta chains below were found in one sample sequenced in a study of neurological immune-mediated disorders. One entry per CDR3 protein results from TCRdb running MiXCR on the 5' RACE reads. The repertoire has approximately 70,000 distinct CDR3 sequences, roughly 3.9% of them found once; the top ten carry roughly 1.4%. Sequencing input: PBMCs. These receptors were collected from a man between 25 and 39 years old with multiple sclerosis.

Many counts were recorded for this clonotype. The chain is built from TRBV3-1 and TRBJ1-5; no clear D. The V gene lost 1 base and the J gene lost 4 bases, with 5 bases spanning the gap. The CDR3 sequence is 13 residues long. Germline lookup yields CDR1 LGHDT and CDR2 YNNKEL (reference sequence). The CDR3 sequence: CASSQALNQPQHF. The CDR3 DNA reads TGTGCCAGCAGCCAAGCACTGAATCAGCCCCAGCATTTT.

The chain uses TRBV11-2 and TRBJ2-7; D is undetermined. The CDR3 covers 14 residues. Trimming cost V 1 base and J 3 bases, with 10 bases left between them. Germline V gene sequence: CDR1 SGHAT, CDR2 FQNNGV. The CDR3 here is CASSLGAASYEQYF. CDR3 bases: TGTGCCAGCAGCTTAGGTGCGGCTAGCTACGAGCAGTACTTC.

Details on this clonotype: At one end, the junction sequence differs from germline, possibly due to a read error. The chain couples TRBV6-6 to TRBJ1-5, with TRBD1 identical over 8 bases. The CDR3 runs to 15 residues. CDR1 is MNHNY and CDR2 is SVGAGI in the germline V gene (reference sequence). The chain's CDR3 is CASSGQGGYNQPQNF. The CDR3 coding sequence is TGTGCCAGCAGCGGACAGGGTGGATACAATCAGCCCCAGAATTTT.

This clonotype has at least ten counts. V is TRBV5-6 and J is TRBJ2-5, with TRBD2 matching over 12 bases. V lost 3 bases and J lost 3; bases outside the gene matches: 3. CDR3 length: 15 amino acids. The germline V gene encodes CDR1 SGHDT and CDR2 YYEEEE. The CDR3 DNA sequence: TGTGCCAGCAGCTCTAGCGGGGGGGCTAAAGAGACCCAGTACTTC. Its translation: CASSSSGGAKETQYF.

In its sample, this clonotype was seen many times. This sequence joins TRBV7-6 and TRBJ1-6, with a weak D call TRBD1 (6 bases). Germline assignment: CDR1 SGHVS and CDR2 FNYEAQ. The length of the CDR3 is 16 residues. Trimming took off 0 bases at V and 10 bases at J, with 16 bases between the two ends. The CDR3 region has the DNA TGTGCCAGCAGCTTAGCGGGTGAACAGGGCGGATCACCCCTCCACTTT. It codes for CASSLAGEQGGSPLHF.